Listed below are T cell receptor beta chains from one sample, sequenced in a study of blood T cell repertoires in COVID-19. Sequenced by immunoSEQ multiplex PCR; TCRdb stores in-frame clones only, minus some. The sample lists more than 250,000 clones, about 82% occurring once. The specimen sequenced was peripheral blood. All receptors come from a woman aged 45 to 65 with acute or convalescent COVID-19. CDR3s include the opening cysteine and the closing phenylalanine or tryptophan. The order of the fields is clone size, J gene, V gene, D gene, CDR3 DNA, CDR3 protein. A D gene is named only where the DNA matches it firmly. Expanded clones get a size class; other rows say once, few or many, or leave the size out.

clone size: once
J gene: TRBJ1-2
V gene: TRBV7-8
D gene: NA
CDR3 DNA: TGTGCCAGCAGCGATAGGCCTGCTGTCGGGAACTATGGCTACACCTTC
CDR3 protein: CASSDRPAVGNYGYTF

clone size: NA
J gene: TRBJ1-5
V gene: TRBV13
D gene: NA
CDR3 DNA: TGTGCCAGCAGCTCCAGTGGTCAGCCCCAGCATTTT
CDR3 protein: CASSSSGQPQHF

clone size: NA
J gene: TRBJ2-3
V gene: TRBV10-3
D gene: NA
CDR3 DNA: TGTGCCATCAGTGAGTTGGGACTCCGAGTCACAGATACGCAGTATTTT
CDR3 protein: CAISELGLRVTDTQYF

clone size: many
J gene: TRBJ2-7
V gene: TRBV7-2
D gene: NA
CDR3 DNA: TGTGCCAGCACCCAGTCCAGGGGGGCCGGGTTCGAGCAGTACTTC
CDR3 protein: CASTQSRGAGFEQYF

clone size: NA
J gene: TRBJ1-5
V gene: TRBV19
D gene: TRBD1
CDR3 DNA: TGTGCCAGTAGGGGGACAGGTGGCAATCAGCCCCAGCATTTT
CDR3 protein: CASRGTGGNQPQHF

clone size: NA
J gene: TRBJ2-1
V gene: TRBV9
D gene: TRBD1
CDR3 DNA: TGTGCCAGCAGCGTAGGTTTGTCGCGGGTTTGGGGACAGGGTCGGAATGAGCAGTTCTTC
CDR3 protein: CASSVGLSRVWGQGRNEQFF

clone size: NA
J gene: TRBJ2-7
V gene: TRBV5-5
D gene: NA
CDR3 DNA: TGTGCCAGCAGACCCGGGACATCCCTAAGATTGGAGCAGTACTTC
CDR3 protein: CASRPGTSLRLEQYF

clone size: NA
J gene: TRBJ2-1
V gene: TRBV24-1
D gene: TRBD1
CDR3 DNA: TGTGCCACCAGAGGGACAGGTTCCTACAATGAGCAGTTCTTC
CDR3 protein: CATRGTGSYNEQFF

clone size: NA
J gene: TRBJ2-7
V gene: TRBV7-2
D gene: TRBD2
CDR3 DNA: TGTGCCAGCAGCCCCCCGAGCGGGAGAATGTACTTC
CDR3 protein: CASSPPSGRMYF

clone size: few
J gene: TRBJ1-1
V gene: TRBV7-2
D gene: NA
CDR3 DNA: TGTGCCAGCAGCTTAGCGGGGGCACCGAACACTGAAGCTTTCTTT
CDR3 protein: CASSLAGAPNTEAFF

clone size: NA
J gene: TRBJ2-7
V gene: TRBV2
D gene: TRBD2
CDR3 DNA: TGTGCCAGCAGTGAAGAGTTGGCGGGAGCCCTGTCCTACGAGCAGTACTTC
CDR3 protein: CASSEELAGALSYEQYF

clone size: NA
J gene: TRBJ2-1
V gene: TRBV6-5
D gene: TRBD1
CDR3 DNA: TGTGCCAGCAGTTATCTCGGACAGGACAATGAGCAGTTCTTC
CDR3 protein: CASSYLGQDNEQFF

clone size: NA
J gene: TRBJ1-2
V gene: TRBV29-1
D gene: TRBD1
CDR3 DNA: TGCAGCGTTGAAGGGGGGACAGGGTTTACGGTGAATTATGGCTACACCTTC
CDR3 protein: CSVEGGTGFTVNYGYTF

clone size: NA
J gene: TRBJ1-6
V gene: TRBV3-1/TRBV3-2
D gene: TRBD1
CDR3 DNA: TGTGCCAGCAGCGCGACAGGGGGCTGGGATTCACCCCTCCACTTT
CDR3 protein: CASSATGGWDSPLHF

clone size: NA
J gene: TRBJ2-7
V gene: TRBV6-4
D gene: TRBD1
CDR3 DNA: TGTGCCAGCAGAAGGGACAGGGACTCCTACGAGCAGTACTTC
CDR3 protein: CASRRDRDSYEQYF

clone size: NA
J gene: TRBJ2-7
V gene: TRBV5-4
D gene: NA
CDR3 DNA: TGTGCCAGCAGCTCCTACGATCGGGGCTCCTACGAGCAGTACTTC
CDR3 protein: CASSSYDRGSYEQYF

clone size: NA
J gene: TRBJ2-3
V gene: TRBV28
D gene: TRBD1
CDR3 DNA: TGTGCCAGCAGTTGGGGCAGGGGGTCTGATACGCAGTATTTT
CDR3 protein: CASSWGRGSDTQYF

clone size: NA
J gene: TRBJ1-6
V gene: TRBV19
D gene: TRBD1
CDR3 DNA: TGTGCCAGTAGTGGACAGGACTATAATTCACCCCTCCACTTT
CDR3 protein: CASSGQDYNSPLHF

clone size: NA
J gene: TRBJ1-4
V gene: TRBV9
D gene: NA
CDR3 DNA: TGTGCCAGCAGCGTAGGGGGCGGATGGAATGAAAAACTGTTTTTT
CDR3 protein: CASSVGGGWNEKLFF

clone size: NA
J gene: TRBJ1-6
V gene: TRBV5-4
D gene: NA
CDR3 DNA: TGTGCCAGCAGCTTGGGGCAGGGGTATAATTCACCCCTCCACTTT
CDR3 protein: CASSLGQGYNSPLHF

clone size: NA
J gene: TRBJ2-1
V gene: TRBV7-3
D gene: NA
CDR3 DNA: TGTGCCAGCAGCTTAAGCCTAGCGTCCCACAATGAGCAGTTCTTC
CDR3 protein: CASSLSLASHNEQFF

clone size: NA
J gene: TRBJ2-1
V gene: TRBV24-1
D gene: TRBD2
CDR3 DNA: TGTGCCACCAGTGATTTGCAGGCGGGAGGGCCCGGCCGAACGCTTGAGCAGTTCTTC
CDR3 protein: CATSDLQAGGPGRTLEQFF

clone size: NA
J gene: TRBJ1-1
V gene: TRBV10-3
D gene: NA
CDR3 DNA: TGTGCCATCACCGGGTTGGACACTGAAGCTTTCTTT
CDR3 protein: CAITGLDTEAFF

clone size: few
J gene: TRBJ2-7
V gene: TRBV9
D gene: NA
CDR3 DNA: TGTGCCAGCAGCATCCAGAAGACAGGTCCAACCTACGAGCAGTACTTC
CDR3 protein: CASSIQKTGPTYEQYF

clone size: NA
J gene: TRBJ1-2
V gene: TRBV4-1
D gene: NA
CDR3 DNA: TGCGCCAGCAGCCAATTACGTGGAGGGATTTCGGGGCTACATGGCTACACCTTC
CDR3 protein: CASSQLRGGISGLHGYTF

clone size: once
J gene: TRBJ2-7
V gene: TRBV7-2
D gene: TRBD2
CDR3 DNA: TGTGCCAGCAGGGGGGGGACGGGGACCGCCTACGAGCAGTACTTC
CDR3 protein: CASRGGTGTAYEQYF

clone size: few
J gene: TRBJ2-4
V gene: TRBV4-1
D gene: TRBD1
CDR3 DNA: TGCGCCAGCAGCCAGGATAACAGGGGAAGGGGCTTAGCCAAAAACATTCAGTACTTC
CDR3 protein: CASSQDNRGRGLAKNIQYF